This T cell receptor beta chain was sequenced during a study of T cells in Graves' hyperthyroidism and ophthalmopathy. Across the whole study: Specimen type is peripheral blood, collected at initial diagnosis prior to any treatment.

Study-wide findings and caveats: Most expanded thyroid clonotypes above 0.001 recurred in blood. Researchers report that a 13 V-J model separated ophthalmopathy from stable hyperthyroidism.

V was clipped by 4 bases and J by 0 bases; unmatched bases: 11. CDR1 and CDR2 (germline): LNHDA, SQIVND (reference sequence). This CDR3 has 18 amino acids. This clonotype was detected many times. The antigen is unknown. Regions amplified from RNA transcripts were the TCR beta CDR3 regions. Researchers ran a first-round RT-PCR on the TCR CDR3 using the HTBI primer set. TCRdb re-analysed the multiplex PCR reads in MiXCR, keeping a single row per CDR3 protein. The table records hundreds of thousands of distinct CDR3 sequences, approximately 40% of them present only once. The TCR sequence derives from a man between 18 and 35 years old with Graves' hyperthyroidism. The chain joins TRBV19 to TRBJ1-5; 8 positions match TRBD1. Sequences were obtained from blood. Here the CDR3 reads CASSKDRELPVSNQPQHF. As DNA, the CDR3 is TGTGCCAGTAGTAAGGACAGGGAATTACCTGTTAGCAATCAGCCCCAGCATTTT.